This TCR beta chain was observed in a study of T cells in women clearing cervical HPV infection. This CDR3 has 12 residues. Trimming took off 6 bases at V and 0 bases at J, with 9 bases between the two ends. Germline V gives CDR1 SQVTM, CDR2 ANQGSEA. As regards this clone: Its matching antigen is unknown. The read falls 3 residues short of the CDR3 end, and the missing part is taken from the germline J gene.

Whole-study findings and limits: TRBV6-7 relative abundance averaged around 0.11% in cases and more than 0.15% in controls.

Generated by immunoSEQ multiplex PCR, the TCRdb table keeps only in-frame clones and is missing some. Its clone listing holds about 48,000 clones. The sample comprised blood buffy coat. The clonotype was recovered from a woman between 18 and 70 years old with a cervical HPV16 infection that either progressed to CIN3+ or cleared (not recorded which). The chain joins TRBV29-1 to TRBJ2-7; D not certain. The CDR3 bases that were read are TGCAGCGTAGAGTACAGCTCCTACGAG. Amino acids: CSVEYSSYE. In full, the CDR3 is CSVEYSSYEQYF.